This T cell receptor beta chain was recorded in a study of a mutant IDH1 vaccine in newly diagnosed glioma. Study-level information: Most patients had received both radiotherapy and temozolomide, the prior options being radiotherapy, temozolomide, or both.

Time point here: baseline, week 1 (first vaccination visit). Indicated treatment: pre-vaccination baseline after standard-of-care therapy. New WHO grade 3 or 4 astrocytomas that were IDH1-mutant and ATRX-lost occurred in the donors. This table comes from immunoSEQ multiplex PCR, and its TCRdb copy is limited to in-frame clones, with some not included. The table shows 92,000 or so clones, with almost 85% occurring only once. Study-level points and caveats: Any relationship between pseudoprogression and changes in top peripheral T cell clonotypes seemed absent.

To note about this clone: Antigen unknown.

This TCR came from a man between 40 and 49 years old with glioma. Some clones in this sample may be carry-over from other donors' samples. The sequencing here drew on PBMCs, taken from a glioma patient treated with radiotherapy, temozolomide or both.

In DNA, the CDR3 is TGTGCCACCCAGGGCTTAAGCAATCAGCCCCAGCATTTT. Translation gives CATQGLSNQPQHF. The chain carries TRBV19 and TRBJ1-5, with D possibly TRBD1 on 5 matching bases. The CDR3 has 13 residues. CDR1 and CDR2 (germline): LNHDA, SQIVND (reference sequence). The ends were cut back, 10 bases at V and 1 base at J, with 11 bases in the middle.